This T cell receptor (beta chain) was profiled in a study of blood T cell repertoires in COVID-19. About the study: Collection of acute and convalescent COVID-19 samples took place in the United States, Italy and Spain.

Data came from immunoSEQ multiplex PCR; TCRdb stores just in-frame clones and leaves some out. Here the sample spans about 200,000 clones, more than 80% being singletons. Germline CDR1 GTSNPN, CDR2 SVGIG (reference sequence). Trimming at V came to 4 bases and at J to 0 bases, leaving 13 bases not matched to a gene. The CDR3 consists of 17 residues. Material for sequencing was peripheral blood. The rearrangement joins TRBV30 to TRBJ2-7; 9 nucleotides line up with TRBD2. The receptor was derived from a woman older than 75 with acute or convalescent COVID-19. The CDR3 reads CAWMPGLAGTSSYEQYF. CDR3 in DNA: TGTGCCTGGATGCCGGGGCTAGCGGGAACATCCTCCTACGAGCAGTACTTC.